The 18 T cell receptor beta chains listed next were all sequenced from one sample in a study of CD8+ T cells in alopecia areata (dated by TCRdb to between 2017 and 2018). In roughly 5 patients from the biomarker study, an additional sort separated CD25+CD127- cells out of the CD4+ cells. The library came from the immunoSEQ multiplex PCR assay. RNA was extracted from all samples and reverse transcribed into cDNA, which served as template for TCR sequencing. Sourced from immuneACCESS, this table was stored by TCRdb with only in-frame sequences that have V and J called. A share of the clones is absent; for the studies checked, an unresolved V gene accounts for under half, and the remainder has no known explanation. The sample table holds 35,000 or so clones, of which around half were seen once. The ten largest clones capture over 1.5% of the sample. The sequenced sample consisted of CD4+ Tregs sorted from blood. These receptors originate from a human donor with alopecia areata.

The chain recombines TRBV6-6 with TRBJ2-3; D tentatively fits TRBD1 or TRBD2 (5 bases each). The length of the CDR3 is 14 residues. Germline V gene sequence: CDR1 MNHNY, CDR2 SVGAGI (reference sequence). Trimming left V 0 bases short and J 7 bases short, with 11 bases between. CDR3 residues: CASSYSHSGHTQYF. The CDR3, as DNA: TGTGCCAGCAGTTACTCCCATTCGGGGCATACGCAGTATTTT.

The rearrangement links TRBV7-3 to TRBJ1-6; D remains unclear. Germline lookup yields CDR1 SGHTA and CDR2 FQGTGA. The V gene lost 2 bases and the J gene lost 9 bases, with 8 bases spanning the gap. This CDR3 has 13 amino acids. The CDR3, as DNA: TGTGCCAGCAGCTTAGGTCGAGGTTCACCCCTCCACTTT. This codes for CASSLGRGSPLHF.

CDR3 in DNA: TGTGCCAGCAGCCCCCGTGGGACGGTCTCTGGAAACACCATATATTTT. Translated, it gives CASSPRGTVSGNTIYF. The chain joins TRBV7-9 to TRBJ1-3, with a tentative D call TRBD1 (5 bases). CDR1 is SEHNR, CDR2 FQNEAQ, per germline (reference sequence). V gave up 5 bases and J gave up 0 bases, with 14 bases separating them. There are 16 residues in the CDR3.

The sample holds one count of this clone. The CDR3, as DNA: TGTGCCAGCAGTTTAAGCACTGGGAGCACTGAAGCTTTCTTT. This sequence encodes CASSLSTGSTEAFF. The chain couples TRBV28 to TRBJ1-1; no clear D. The CDR3 has 14 residues. The V and J ends lost 2 bases and 4 bases respectively, with 11 bases between them. CDR1 and CDR2 from the germline V gene are MDHEN and SYDVKM.

This clone was seen a handful of times. The chain employs TRBV6-5 and TRBJ1-2; D not resolved. Trimming took 0 bases from V and 2 from J, leaving 13 bases between them. This CDR3 is 16 amino acids long. Germline-derived CDR1 and CDR2 are MNHEY and SVGAGI. CDR3 bases: TGTGCCAGCAGTTACTCTCTCTTTCGAGTCAACTATGGCTACACCTTC. This gives the protein CASSYSLFRVNYGYTF.

The chain has TRBV5-1 and TRBJ2-7; D unresolved. Per germline, CDR1 SGHRS and CDR2 YFSETQ. This CDR3 spans 13 amino acids. V lost 0 bases, J lost 6 bases, and 10 bases lay in between. CDR3 nucleotides: TGCGCCAGCAGCTTGGTGACCCCGCCCGAGCAGTACTTC. Translation: CASSLVTPPEQYF.

The chain is built from TRBV5-4 and TRBJ2-1, with 9 bases fitting TRBD2. CDR1 is SGHNT, CDR2 YYREEE, per germline (reference sequence). V lost 3 bases and J lost 6; bases outside the gene matches: 13. This CDR3 has 17 residues. DNA of the CDR3: TGTGCCAGCAGCTCCCGCCTTATAGCGGGGGACAGCAATGAGCAGTTCTTC. Its translation is CASSSRLIAGDSNEQFF. Together with reference TRBV5-4 and TRBJ2-1, the CDR3 gives the full variable domain: ETGVTQSPTHLIKTRGQQVTLRCSSQSGHNTVSWYQQALGQGPQFIFQYYREEENGRGNFPPRFSGLQFPNYSSELNVNALELDDSALYLCASSSRLIAGDSNEQFFGPGTRLTVL.

The chain recombines TRBV7-2 with TRBJ2-7; no clear D gene. This CDR3 comprises 13 residues. Per the germline V gene, CDR1 is SGHTA and CDR2 is FQGNSA. V was pared by 3 bases and J by 1 base, with 7 bases between. The chain's CDR3 is CASSFQFSYEQYF. The CDR3, as DNA: TGTGCCAGCAGCTTCCAGTTTTCCTACGAGCAGTACTTC. Using reference TRBV7-2 and TRBJ2-7 for the parts outside the CDR3, the full variable domain is GAGVSQSPSNKVTEKGKDVELRCDPISGHTALYWYRQSLGQGLEFLIYFQGNSAPDKSGLPSDRFSAERTGGSVSTLTIQRTQQEDSAVYLCASSFQFSYEQYFGPGTRLTVT.

The table lists this clone with a few counts. The gene calls are TRBV6-6 and TRBJ2-3; D is unclear. This CDR3 has 13 residues. Germline V lookup: CDR1 MNHNY, CDR2 SVGAGI (reference sequence). V was cut by 8 bases and J by 2 bases, with 11 bases left in between. CDR3 in amino acids: CASRVVFTDTQYF. In nucleotides, the CDR3 is TGTGCCAGCCGAGTAGTATTCACAGATACGCAGTATTTT.

The chain uses TRBV19 and TRBJ2-1, with D possibly TRBD1 on 6 matching bases. Between the trimmed V and J ends, which lost 7 bases and 0 bases, there was a span of 13 bases. There are 15 residues in the CDR3. Germline values: CDR1 LNHDA, CDR2 SQIVND (reference sequence). CDR3 sequence reads: CASTSQGSSYNEQFF. In DNA, the CDR3 is TGTGCCAGTACCTCACAGGGTTCCTCCTACAATGAGCAGTTCTTC. The whole variable domain, remainder taken from reference TRBV19 and TRBJ2-1, is DGGITQSPKYLFRKEGQNVTLSCEQNLNHDAMYWYRQDPGQGLRLIYYSQIVNDFQKGDIAEGYSVSREKKESFPLTVTSAQKNPTAFYLCASTSQGSSYNEQFFGPGTRLTVL.

V is TRBV6-6 and J is TRBJ1-6; the D is unclear. In germline, CDR1 is MNHNY, CDR2 SVGAGI (reference sequence). The CDR3 has 14 residues. The CDR3 region is CATCPIGHNSPLHF. The CDR3 region has the DNA TGTGCAACATGCCCCATCGGCCATAATTCACCCCTCCACTTT.

The chain links TRBV19 to TRBJ1-6, with D perhaps TRBD1 (5 bases). The CDR3 runs to 15 residues. Germline V gives CDR1 LNHDA, CDR2 SQIVND (reference sequence). V shed 7 bases and J shed 5 bases, with 15 bases lying between them. In DNA form, the CDR3 reads TGTGCCAGTACCATACAAGGGGCAAATAATTCACCCCTCCACTTT. Translation gives CASTIQGANNSPLHF.

This clone has only a few counts. Written as DNA, the CDR3 is TGTGCCAGCAGCTTGGGGTACACCGGGGAGCTGTTTTTT. Its translation: CASSLGYTGELFF. V gene TRBV5-4 combines with J gene TRBJ2-2; D gene unclear. Trimming shortened V by 0 bases and J by 3 bases, and 3 bases separated the two germline ends. There are 13 residues in the CDR3. The germline V gene encodes CDR1 SGHNT and CDR2 YYREEE (reference sequence).

This clone is labeled as medium-sized (0.01 to 0.1%). This chain connects TRBV18 to TRBJ1-5; D unresolved. This CDR3 has 14 amino acids. Trimming took off 3 bases at V and 3 bases at J, with 9 bases between the two ends. CDR1 is KGHSH and CDR2 is LQKENI in the germline V gene. The DNA for the CDR3 is TGTGCCAGCTCACCGTTCACAGACAATCAGCCCCAGCATTTT. It codes for CASSPFTDNQPQHF.

This clone was seen once. The chain is built from TRBV6-6 and TRBJ2-7, with unresolved D. V was trimmed by 4 bases and J by 1 base, leaving 8 bases between them. CDR3 size: 13 residues. Looked up from germline, CDR1 is MNHNY and CDR2 is SVGAGI (reference sequence). CDR3 nucleotides: TGTGCCAGCAGTTCTGAGAGGTCCTACGAGCAGTACTTC. This sequence encodes CASSSERSYEQYF.

Only one count was recorded for this clone. This chain uses TRBV7-2 with TRBJ2-7; TRBD1 matches 9 bases. Trimming took 4 bases from V and 4 from J; bases not matched to a gene: 2. The CDR3 consists of 13 residues. CDR1 and CDR2 (germline): SGHTA, FQGNSA. The CDR3: CASSSDRGYEQYF. The CDR3 DNA reads TGTGCCAGCAGCTCCGACAGGGGGTACGAGCAGTACTTC.

The V call is TRBV7-9, the J call TRBJ2-3; possibly TRBD1 for D (5 bases). The CDR3 is 14 residues long. V lost 9 bases and J lost 6, with 19 bases in between. Germline-derived CDR1 and CDR2 are SEHNR and FQNEAQ (reference sequence). In DNA form, the CDR3 reads TGTGCCAGTGACTGGACAACACTTGAGGATACGCAGTATTTT. It specifies CASDWTTLEDTQYF.

The chain combines TRBV7-2 with TRBJ2-5; TRBD1 agrees at 8 bases. The trim removed 5 bases at V and 5 bases at J, leaving 7 bases unmatched. Germline loops: CDR1 SGHTA, CDR2 FQGNSA. This CDR3 is built from 14 residues. CDR3 residues: CASSPQGAGETQYF. The CDR3 bases are TGTGCCAGCAGCCCCCAGGGGGCTGGGGAGACCCAGTACTTC.